This TCR beta chain came from a study of early T cells in non-severe SARS-CoV-2 infection. This clonotype came up a few times. The V end lost 0 bases, the J end lost 5 bases, and 8 bases lay between the germline ends. Germline lookup yields CDR1 SGDLS and CDR2 YYNGEE. CDR3 length equals 13 residues. TCRdb re-analysed the 5' RACE reads in MiXCR, keeping a single row per CDR3 protein. Here the sample spans 80,000 or so distinct CDR3 sequences, 15% to 19% being singletons. The receptor was isolated from an adult who was a healthcare worker with PCR-confirmed SARS-CoV-2 infection or an uninfected control (not recorded which). The specimen sequenced was whole blood. The chain combines TRBV9 with TRBJ1-1, with D unresolved. In DNA form, the CDR3 reads TGTGCCAGCAGCGTAGCTTCGGGGACTGAAGCTTTCTTT. This translates into CASSVASGTEAFF.